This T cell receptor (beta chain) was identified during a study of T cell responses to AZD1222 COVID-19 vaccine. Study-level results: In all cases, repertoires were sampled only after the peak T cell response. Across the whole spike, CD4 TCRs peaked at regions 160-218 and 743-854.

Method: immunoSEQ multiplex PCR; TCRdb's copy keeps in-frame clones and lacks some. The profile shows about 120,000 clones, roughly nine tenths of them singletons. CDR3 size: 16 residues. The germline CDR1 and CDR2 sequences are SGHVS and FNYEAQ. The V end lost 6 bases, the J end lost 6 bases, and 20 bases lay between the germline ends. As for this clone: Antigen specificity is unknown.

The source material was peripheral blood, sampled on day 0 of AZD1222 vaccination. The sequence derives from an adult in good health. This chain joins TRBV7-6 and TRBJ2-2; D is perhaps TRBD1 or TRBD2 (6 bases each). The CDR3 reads CASSPRLGGPAGELFF. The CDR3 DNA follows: TGTGCCAGCAGTCCGAGGCTAGGGGGGCCCGCCGGGGAGCTGTTTTTT.